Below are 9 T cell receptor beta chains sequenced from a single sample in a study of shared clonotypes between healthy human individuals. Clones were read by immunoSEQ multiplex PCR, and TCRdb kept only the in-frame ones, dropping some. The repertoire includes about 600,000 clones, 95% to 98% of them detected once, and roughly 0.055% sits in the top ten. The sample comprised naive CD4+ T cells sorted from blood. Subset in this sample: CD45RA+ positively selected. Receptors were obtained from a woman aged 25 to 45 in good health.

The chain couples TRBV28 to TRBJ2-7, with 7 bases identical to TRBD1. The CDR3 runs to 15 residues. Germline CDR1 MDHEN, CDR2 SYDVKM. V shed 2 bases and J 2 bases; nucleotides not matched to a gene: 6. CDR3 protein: CASSLGPGQTYEQYF. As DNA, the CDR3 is TGTGCCAGCAGTTTAGGGCCGGGACAGACCTACGAGCAGTACTTC.

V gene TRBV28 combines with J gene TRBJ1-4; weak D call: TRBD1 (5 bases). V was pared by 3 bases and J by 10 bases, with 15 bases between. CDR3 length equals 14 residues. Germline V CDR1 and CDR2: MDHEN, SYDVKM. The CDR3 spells CASSFSGPVGKLFF. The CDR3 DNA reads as TGTGCCAGCAGTTTTTCAGGGCCAGTCGGAAAACTGTTTTTT.

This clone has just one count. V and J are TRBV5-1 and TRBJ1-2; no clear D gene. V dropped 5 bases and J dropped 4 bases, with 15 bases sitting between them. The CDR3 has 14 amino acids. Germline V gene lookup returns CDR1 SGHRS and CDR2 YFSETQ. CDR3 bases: TGCGCCAGCAGTCCAACCGGGAGGGTCTATGGCTACACCTTC. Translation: CASSPTGRVYGYTF. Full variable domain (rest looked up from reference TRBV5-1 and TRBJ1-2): KAGVTQTPRYLIKTRGQQVTLSCSPISGHRSVSWYQQTPGQGLQFLFEYFSETQRNKGNFPGRFSGRQFSNSRSEMNVSTLELGDSALYLCASSPTGRVYGYTFGSGTRLTVV.

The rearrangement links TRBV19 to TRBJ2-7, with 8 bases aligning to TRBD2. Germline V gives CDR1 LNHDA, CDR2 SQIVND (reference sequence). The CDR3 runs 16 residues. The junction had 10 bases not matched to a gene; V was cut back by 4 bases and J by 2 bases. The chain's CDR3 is CASSTAGLASTYEQYF. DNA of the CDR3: TGTGCCAGTAGTACAGCTGGACTAGCATCGACCTACGAGCAGTACTTC.

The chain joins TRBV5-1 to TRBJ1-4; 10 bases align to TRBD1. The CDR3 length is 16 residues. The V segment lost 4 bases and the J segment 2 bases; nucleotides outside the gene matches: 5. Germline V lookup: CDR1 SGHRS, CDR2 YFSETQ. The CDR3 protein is CASSPGTGATNEKLFF. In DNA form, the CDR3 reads TGCGCCAGCAGCCCAGGGACAGGGGCCACTAATGAAAAACTGTTTTTT. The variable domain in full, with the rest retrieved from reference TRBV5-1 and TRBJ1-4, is KAGVTQTPRYLIKTRGQQVTLSCSPISGHRSVSWYQQTPGQGLQFLFEYFSETQRNKGNFPGRFSGRQFSNSRSEMNVSTLELGDSALYLCASSPGTGATNEKLFFGSGTQLSVL.

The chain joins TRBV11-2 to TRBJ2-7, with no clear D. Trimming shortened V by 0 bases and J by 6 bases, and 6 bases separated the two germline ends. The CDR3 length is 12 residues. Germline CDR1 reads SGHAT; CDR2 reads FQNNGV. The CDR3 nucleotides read TGTGCCAGCAGCTTAGACAGCCTCGAGCAGTACTTC. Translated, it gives CASSLDSLEQYF.

The CDR3 loop reads CASSLLAGGGYEQYF. The CDR3 nucleotides are TGTGCCAGCAGCCTCCTAGCGGGAGGGGGATACGAGCAGTACTTC. V usage is TRBV7-2 and J usage is TRBJ2-5, with 12 bases fitting TRBD2. The J call may be faulty, since TRBJ2-7 better matches the DNA end. The CDR3 runs to 15 residues. Germline values: CDR1 SGHTA, CDR2 FQGNSA.

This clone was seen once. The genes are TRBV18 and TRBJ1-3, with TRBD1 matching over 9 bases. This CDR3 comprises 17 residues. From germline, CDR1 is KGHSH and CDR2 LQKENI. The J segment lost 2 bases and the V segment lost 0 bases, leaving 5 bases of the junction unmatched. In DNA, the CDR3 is TGTGCCAGCTCACCACCGTTCCGACAGGGGGCTGGAAACACCATATATTTT. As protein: CASSPPFRQGAGNTIYF. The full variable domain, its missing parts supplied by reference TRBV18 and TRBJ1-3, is NAGVMQNPRHLVRRRGQEARLRCSPMKGHSHVYWYRQLPEEGLKFMVYLQKENIIDESGMPKERFSAEFPKEGPSILRIQQVVRGDSAAYFCASSPPFRQGAGNTIYFGEGSWLTVV.

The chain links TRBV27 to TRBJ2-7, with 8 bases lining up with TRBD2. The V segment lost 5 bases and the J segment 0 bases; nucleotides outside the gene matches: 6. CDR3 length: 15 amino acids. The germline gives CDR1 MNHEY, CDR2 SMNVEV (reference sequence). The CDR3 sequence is CASSRPGTSSYEQYF. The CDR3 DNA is TGTGCCAGCAGTCGCCCCGGGACTAGCTCCTACGAGCAGTACTTC.